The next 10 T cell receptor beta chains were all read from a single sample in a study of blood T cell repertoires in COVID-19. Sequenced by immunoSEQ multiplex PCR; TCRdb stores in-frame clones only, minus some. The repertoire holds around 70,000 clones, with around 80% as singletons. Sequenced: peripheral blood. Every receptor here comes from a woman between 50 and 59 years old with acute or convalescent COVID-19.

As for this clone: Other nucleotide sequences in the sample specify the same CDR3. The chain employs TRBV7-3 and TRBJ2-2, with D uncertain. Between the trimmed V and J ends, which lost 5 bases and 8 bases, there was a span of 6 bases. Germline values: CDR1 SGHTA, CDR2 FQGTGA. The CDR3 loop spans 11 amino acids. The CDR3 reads CASSAGGELFF. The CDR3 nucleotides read TGTGCCAGCAGCGCCGGGGGGGAGCTGTTTTTT.

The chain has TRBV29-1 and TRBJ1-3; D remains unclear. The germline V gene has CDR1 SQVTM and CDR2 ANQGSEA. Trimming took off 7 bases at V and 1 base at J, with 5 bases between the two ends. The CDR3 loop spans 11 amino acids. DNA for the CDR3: TGCAGCGCCCATTCTGGAAACACCATATATTTT. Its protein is CSAHSGNTIYF. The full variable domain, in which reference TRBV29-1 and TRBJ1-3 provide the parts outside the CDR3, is SAVISQKPSRDICQRGTSLTIQCQVDSQVTMMFWYRQQPGQSLTLIATANQGSEATYESGFVIDKFPISRPNLTFSTLTVSNMSPEDSSIYLCSAHSGNTIYFGEGSWLTVV.

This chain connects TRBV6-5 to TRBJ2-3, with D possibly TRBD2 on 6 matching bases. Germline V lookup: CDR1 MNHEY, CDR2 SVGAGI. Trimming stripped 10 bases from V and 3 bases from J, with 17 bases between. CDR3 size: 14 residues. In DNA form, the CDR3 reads TGTGCCATCCAAGCTAGCGTTGAGACAGATACGCAGTATTTT. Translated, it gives CAIQASVETDTQYF.

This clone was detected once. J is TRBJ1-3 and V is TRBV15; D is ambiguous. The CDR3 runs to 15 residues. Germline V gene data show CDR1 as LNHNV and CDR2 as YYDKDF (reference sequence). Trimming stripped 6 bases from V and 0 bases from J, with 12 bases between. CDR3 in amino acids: CATRPTMSSGNTIYF. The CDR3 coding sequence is TGTGCCACCAGGCCCACGATGAGCTCTGGAAACACCATATATTTT. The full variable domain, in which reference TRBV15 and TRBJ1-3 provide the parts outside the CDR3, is DAMVIQNPRYQVTQFGKPVTLSCSQTLNHNVMYWYQQKSSQAPKLLFHYYDKDFNNEADTPDNFQSRRPNTSFCFLDIRSPGLGDTAMYLCATRPTMSSGNTIYFGEGSWLTVV.

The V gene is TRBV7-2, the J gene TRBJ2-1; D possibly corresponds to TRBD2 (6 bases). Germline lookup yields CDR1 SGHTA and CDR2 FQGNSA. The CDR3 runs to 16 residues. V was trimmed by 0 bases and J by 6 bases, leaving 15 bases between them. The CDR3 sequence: CASSLATSIIGNEQFF. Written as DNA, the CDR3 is TGTGCCAGCAGCTTAGCCACTAGCATCATAGGCAATGAGCAGTTCTTC.

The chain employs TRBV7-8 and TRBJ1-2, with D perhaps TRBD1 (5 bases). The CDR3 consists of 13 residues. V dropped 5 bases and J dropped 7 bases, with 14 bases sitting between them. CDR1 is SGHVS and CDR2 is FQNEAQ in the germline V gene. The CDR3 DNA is TGTGCCAGCAGCAACAGTTGGGGGGTTGGCTACACCTTC. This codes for CASSNSWGVGYTF.

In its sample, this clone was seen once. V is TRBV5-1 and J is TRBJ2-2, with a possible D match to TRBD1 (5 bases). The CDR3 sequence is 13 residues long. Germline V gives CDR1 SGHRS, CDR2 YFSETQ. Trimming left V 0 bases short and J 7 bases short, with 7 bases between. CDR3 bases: TGCGCCAGCAGCTTGGAGGGGATCGGGGAGCTGTTTTTT. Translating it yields CASSLEGIGELFF. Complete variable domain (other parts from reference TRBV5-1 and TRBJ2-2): KAGVTQTPRYLIKTRGQQVTLSCSPISGHRSVSWYQQTPGQGLQFLFEYFSETQRNKGNFPGRFSGRQFSNSRSEMNVSTLELGDSALYLCASSLEGIGELFFGEGSRLTVL.

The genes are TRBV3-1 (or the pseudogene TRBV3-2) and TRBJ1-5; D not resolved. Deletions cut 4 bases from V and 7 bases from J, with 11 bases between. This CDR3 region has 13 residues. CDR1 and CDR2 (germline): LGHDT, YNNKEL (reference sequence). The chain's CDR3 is CASSPRAEQPQHF. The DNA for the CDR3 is TGTGCCAGCAGCCCACGTGCGGAACAGCCCCAGCATTTT.

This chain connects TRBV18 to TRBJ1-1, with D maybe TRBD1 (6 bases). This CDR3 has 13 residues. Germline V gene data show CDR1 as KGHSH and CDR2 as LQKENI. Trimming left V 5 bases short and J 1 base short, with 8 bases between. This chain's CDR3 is CASSSTGNTEAFF. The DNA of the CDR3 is TGTGCCAGCTCATCGACAGGGAACACTGAAGCTTTCTTT.

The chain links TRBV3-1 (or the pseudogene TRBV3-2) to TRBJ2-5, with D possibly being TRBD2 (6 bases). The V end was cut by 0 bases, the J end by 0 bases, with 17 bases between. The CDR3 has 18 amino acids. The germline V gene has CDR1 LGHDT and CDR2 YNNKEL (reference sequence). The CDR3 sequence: CASSQDWNSGPYQETQYF. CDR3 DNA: TGTGCCAGCAGCCAAGATTGGAATAGCGGCCCGTACCAAGAGACCCAGTACTTC.